A single sample is the source of the 32 T cell receptor beta chains below, sequenced in a study of response to subunit inactivated influenza vaccine (dated by TCRdb to the late 2010s). Library construction relied on RT-PCR. The listed sequencing device is Illumina HiSeq 2500. Starting from the raw public reads, TCRdb applied fastp trimming at Q25, assembled clones with MiXCR and retained in-frame beta chains. Under each unique CDR3 protein, matching rows form one entry showing the most common genes and DNA. A total of around 500,000 distinct CDR3 sequences appear in this sample, roughly 9.7% of them only once. Together, the top ten hold around 12% of the sample. The time point label on this specimen signifies: 45 to 50 days after influenza vaccine administration. The sequencing here drew on PBMCs from blood, taken more than 35 days after vaccination. Receptors were obtained from a man in his forties or fifties who received an inactivated influenza vaccine. Donor details come from another sample of the same person, matched by shared clones.

This clonotype was recorded a few times. The chain is built from TRBV6-2 or TRBV6-3 and TRBJ1-2, with D tentatively TRBD1 (6 bases). The CDR3 is 15 residues long. V was trimmed by 0 bases and J by 8 bases, leaving 16 bases between them. Germline values: CDR1 MNHEY, CDR2 SVGEGT. CDR3 nucleotides: TGTGCCAGCAGTTACTCGAGGCCGGGGGCAGGCGGCTACACCTTC. Protein sequence: CASSYSRPGAGGYTF.

This clonotype was found a few times. The V call is TRBV4-1, the J call TRBJ2-3; the match to TRBD2 covers 7 bases. CDR1 and CDR2 (germline): MGHRA, YSYEKL. This CDR3 spans 16 amino acids. The junction had 8 bases not matched to a gene; V was cut back by 1 base and J by 4 bases. The CDR3 nucleotides are TGCGCCAGCAGCCAAGTGGGAGGGGTGGTGGCAGATACGCAGTATTTT. Translating gives CASSQVGGVVADTQYF.

This clonotype appeared a few times. The J gene is TRBJ1-5, the V gene TRBV28, with D perhaps TRBD1 (5 bases). This CDR3 comprises 14 residues. V was shortened by 3 bases and J by 7 bases, with 13 bases between the two germline ends. Looked up from germline, CDR1 is MDHEN and CDR2 is SYDVKM. The DNA of the CDR3 is TGTGCCAGCAGTTTTGGAGGGGCGGGACAGCCCCAGCATTTT. It yields the protein CASSFGGAGQPQHF.

This clonotype was detected ten times or more. V is TRBV12-3 or TRBV12-4 and J is TRBJ2-7; the D gene is possibly TRBD1 (7 bases). The V end was cut by 2 bases, the J end by 6 bases, with 17 bases between. This CDR3 region has 15 residues. For the CDR3, the DNA is TGTGCCAGCAGTTTAAAGGGGGGACAGTCGGGCGAGCAGTACTTC. It codes for CASSLKGGQSGEQYF.

This clonotype appeared many times. The chain couples TRBV29-1 to TRBJ2-1; D is uncertain. The V end lost 3 bases, the J end lost 8 bases, and 11 bases lay between the germline ends. The CDR3 loop spans 12 amino acids. From germline, CDR1 is SQVTM and CDR2 ANQGSEA. CDR3 in amino acids: CSVEARVDEQFF. The CDR3 region has the DNA TGCAGCGTTGAGGCCCGGGTCGATGAGCAGTTCTTC.

This clonotype turned up a few times. The chain joins TRBV20-1 to TRBJ2-5; 9 bases line up with TRBD1. The trim removed 0 bases at V and 7 bases at J, leaving 12 bases unmatched. From germline, CDR1 is DFQATT and CDR2 SNEGSKA (reference sequence). The CDR3 runs 16 residues. DNA for the CDR3: TGCAGTGCTAGAGATCGGACAGGGGTTCGTTTGGGGACCCAGTACTTC. Protein: CSARDRTGVRLGTQYF.

This clonotype occurred a few times. The V gene is TRBV5-1, the J gene TRBJ2-2, with TRBD2 identical over 11 bases. With 4 bases clipped from V and 1 base from J, the junction kept 9 bases outside the gene matches. CDR1 and CDR2 from the germline V gene are SGHRS and YFSETQ. This CDR3 is 18 amino acids long. The CDR3 coding sequence is TGCGCCAGCAGCCGCGGACTAGCGGGCCGACTGAACACCGGGGAGCTGTTTTTT. Protein product: CASSRGLAGRLNTGELFF. Drawing the rest from reference TRBV5-1 and TRBJ2-2, the complete variable domain is KAGVTQTPRYLIKTRGQQVTLSCSPISGHRSVSWYQQTPGQGLQFLFEYFSETQRNKGNFPGRFSGRQFSNSRSEMNVSTLELGDSALYLCASSRGLAGRLNTGELFFGEGSRLTVL.

This clonotype was detected only a few times. The chain employs TRBV5-1 and TRBJ1-2, with D tentatively TRBD1 (6 bases). V was cut by 1 base and J by 10 bases, with 17 bases left in between. Germline V gives CDR1 SGHRS, CDR2 YFSETQ. CDR3 length: 14 amino acids. CDR3 region: CASSLLGRQEDYTF. For the CDR3, the DNA is TGCGCCAGCAGCTTGCTTGGAAGACAGGAGGACTACACCTTC.

The chain couples TRBV4-3 to TRBJ2-7, with 10 bases that match TRBD2. Germline V CDR1 and CDR2: LGHNA, YSLEER. V dropped 0 bases and J dropped 6; count of bases not matched to a gene: 14. The CDR3 sequence is 18 residues long. CDR3 in DNA: TGCGCCAGCAGCCAAGATTATGGACCGAGCGGGAGGGCCCTCGAGCAGTACTTC. It translates to CASSQDYGPSGRALEQYF.

This clonotype was counted at least ten times. In DNA form, the CDR3 reads TGTGCCATCAGCTTAGGAACCGGGGAGCTGTTTTTT. Its protein is CAISLGTGELFF. The genes are TRBV10-3 and TRBJ2-2, with D unresolved. Trimming removed 6 bases at V and 5 bases at J, with 7 bases between. CDR1 and CDR2 (germline): ENHRY, SYGVKD. CDR3 length equals 12 residues.

The chain recombines TRBV9 with TRBJ2-1; TRBD2 matches at 10 bases. In germline, CDR1 is SGDLS, CDR2 YYNGEE. The V segment lost 0 bases and the J segment 3 bases; nucleotides outside the gene matches: 9. CDR3 size: 18 residues. The CDR3 reads CASSVDSVAGGHYNEQFF. DNA of the CDR3: TGTGCCAGCAGCGTAGACAGTGTAGCGGGGGGCCACTACAATGAGCAGTTCTTC.

This clonotype was counted only a few times. The J gene is TRBJ2-1, the V gene TRBV19; TRBD2 matches 11 bases. The CDR3 length is 17 residues. The germline V gene encodes CDR1 LNHDA and CDR2 SQIVND (reference sequence). The V segment lost 3 bases and the J segment 0 bases; nucleotides outside the gene matches: 4. This CDR3 is CASSIGTSGTSYNEQFF. The CDR3 DNA sequence: TGTGCCAGTAGTATTGGGACTAGCGGCACCTCCTACAATGAGCAGTTCTTC.

This clonotype was counted between two and nine times. The chain uses TRBV25-1 and TRBJ2-7; 11 bases line up with TRBD2. J was trimmed by 6 bases and V by 1 base; bases with no gene match: 2. This CDR3 region has 14 residues. Per germline, CDR1 MGHDK and CDR2 SYGVNS. The CDR3 DNA sequence: TGTGCCAGCAGTGAATTTACTAGCGGGGGCGAGCAGTACTTC. Protein: CASSEFTSGGEQYF.

This clonotype was picked up a small number of times. The rearrangement joins TRBV20-1 to TRBJ2-5; D perhaps matches TRBD1 (5 bases). Germline CDR1 DFQATT, CDR2 SNEGSKA (reference sequence). Trimming removed 1 base from V and 2 bases from J, with 11 bases in between. CDR3 size: 14 residues. The DNA for the CDR3 is TGCAGTGCTAGAGCGGACACCCCGCAAGAGACCCAGTACTTC. It is translated as CSARADTPQETQYF.

V and J are TRBV14 and TRBJ1-3; D unclear. V lost 2 bases and J 0 bases, leaving 11 bases between the germline ends. Germline values: CDR1 SGHDN, CDR2 FVKESK. The CDR3 covers 16 residues. The CDR3 region is CASSQRITISGNTIYF. In DNA form, the CDR3 reads TGTGCCAGCAGCCAACGAATCACAATCTCTGGAAACACCATATATTTT.

This clonotype was counted at least ten times. The chain uses TRBV5-5 and TRBJ1-4; possible D gene TRBD1, 6 bases. The CDR3 runs to 14 residues. The V and J ends lost 5 bases and 3 bases respectively, with 11 bases between them. Germline V lookup: CDR1 SGHKS, CDR2 YYEKEE (reference sequence). The CDR3 region is CASSSTGPNEKLFF. CDR3 nucleotides: TGTGCCAGCAGTAGCACAGGGCCTAATGAAAAACTGTTTTTT.

In this sample, this clonotype turned up a few times. This chain connects TRBV28 to TRBJ2-2; the D is unclear. CDR1 is MDHEN, CDR2 SYDVKM, per germline. Trimming took off 3 bases at V and 0 bases at J, with 8 bases between the two ends. The CDR3 spans 15 residues. CDR3 residues: CASSFYGSNTGELFF. CDR3 coding DNA: TGTGCCAGCAGTTTTTACGGATCGAACACCGGGGAGCTGTTTTTT.

This clonotype was recorded many times. V and J are TRBV4-2 and TRBJ2-5; D could derive from TRBD1 or TRBD2 (5 bases each). The germline V gene has CDR1 LGHNA and CDR2 YNFKEQ. The CDR3 runs to 15 residues. The V and J ends lost 1 base and 2 bases respectively, with 11 bases between them. CDR3 nucleotides: TGTGCCAGCAGCCAAGGTGGGACGGGACAAGAGACCCAGTACTTC. Translating gives CASSQGGTGQETQYF.

This clonotype appeared a few times. CDR3 region: CASSTTGDTGELFF. The CDR3 DNA reads as TGCGCCAGCAGCACGACAGGGGACACCGGGGAGCTGTTTTTT. The J gene is TRBJ2-2, the V gene TRBV5-1; 8 nucleotides line up with TRBD1. Germline trimming cut 4 bases from V and 3 bases from J; bases unmatched to any gene: 2. From germline, CDR1 is SGHRS and CDR2 YFSETQ. The CDR3 covers 14 residues. The whole variable domain, remainder taken from reference TRBV5-1 and TRBJ2-2, is KAGVTQTPRYLIKTRGQQVTLSCSPISGHRSVSWYQQTPGQGLQFLFEYFSETQRNKGNFPGRFSGRQFSNSRSEMNVSTLELGDSALYLCASSTTGDTGELFFGEGSRLTVL.

This clonotype showed up many times. The V and J genes are TRBV7-2 and TRBJ2-5, with 7 bases aligning to TRBD1. This CDR3 is 15 amino acids long. J lost 1 base, V lost 5 bases, and 7 bases had no gene match. Germline CDR1 is SGHTA and CDR2 is FQGNSA. Written as DNA, the CDR3 is TGTGCCAGCAGCCGTCCCGGGACAGCCCAAGAGACCCAGTACTTC. It translates to CASSRPGTAQETQYF.

The table lists this clonotype with a few counts. This chain links TRBV28 with TRBJ2-3; 7 positions match TRBD1. Germline trimming cut 5 bases from V and 2 bases from J; bases unmatched to any gene: 4. CDR3 length equals 14 residues. The germline CDR1 and CDR2 sequences are MDHEN and SYDVKM. CDR3 DNA: TGTGCCAGCAGTGGACAGGCCCACACAGATACGCAGTATTTT. Protein product: CASSGQAHTDTQYF.

This chain joins TRBV5-1 and TRBJ2-1, with D perhaps matching TRBD1 or TRBD2 (7 bases each). The CDR3 is made up of 14 amino acids. Trimming took 3 bases from V and 13 from J, leaving 20 bases between them. CDR1 SGHRS and CDR2 YFSETQ come from the germline V gene. The CDR3 DNA is TGCGCCAGCAGCTCAGGGGGGGATGAGGGCTCACAGTTCTTC. Encoded protein: CASSSGGDEGSQFF.

CDR3 residues: CASSLESGQGLYGYTF. In nucleotides, the CDR3 is TGCGCCAGCAGCTTGGAATCGGGACAGGGTTTATATGGCTACACCTTC. This rearrangement joins TRBV5-1 to TRBJ1-2, with 9 bases identical to TRBD1. Trimming removed 0 bases from V and 5 bases from J; junction bases left unmatched: 8. Germline V gene sequence: CDR1 SGHRS, CDR2 YFSETQ. CDR3 size: 16 residues.

The V gene is TRBV29-1, the J gene TRBJ1-2; D gene uncertain. Trimming left V 1 base short and J 1 base short, with 7 bases between. Germline V gene sequence: CDR1 SQVTM, CDR2 ANQGSEA. The CDR3 covers 13 residues. The CDR3 region is CSVEGGFNYGYTF. The CDR3 region has the DNA TGCAGCGTTGAAGGCGGTTTTAACTATGGCTACACCTTC.

This clonotype was recorded a few times. The V call is TRBV12-3 or TRBV12-4, the J call TRBJ2-5, with D unclear. Trimming cost V 5 bases and J 4 bases, with 20 bases left between them. This CDR3 has 16 amino acids. The CDR3, as DNA: TGTGCCAGCAGTAAAACCCGGCAATCAAGGCCAGAGACCCAGTACTTC. Translation gives CASSKTRQSRPETQYF.

This clonotype was detected once. This sequence joins TRBV5-1 and TRBJ2-5; 12 bases line up with TRBD2. The CDR3 loop spans 16 amino acids. Trimming at V came to 5 bases and at J to 4 bases, leaving 9 bases not matched to a gene. Germline values: CDR1 SGHRS, CDR2 YFSETQ. The CDR3 reads CASSPDPGLAGETQYF. The CDR3 DNA follows: TGCGCCAGCAGTCCGGACCCGGGACTAGCGGGAGAGACCCAGTACTTC.

The chain is built from TRBV19 and TRBJ1-5, with D unclear. The CDR3 sequence is 14 residues long. Germline assignment: CDR1 LNHDA and CDR2 SQIVND (reference sequence). With 2 bases removed from V and 3 bases from J, the gap between germline ends came to 8 bases. The CDR3 DNA reads TGTGCCAGTAGTATAAGGCAGCCCAATCAGCCCCAGCATTTT. This codes for CASSIRQPNQPQHF.

This clonotype was recorded a few times. The V and J genes are TRBV2 and TRBJ1-1, with D possibly being TRBD1 (6 bases). Germline V CDR1 and CDR2: SNHLY, FYNNEI. CDR3 length: 17 residues. V was cut by 2 bases and J by 2 bases, with 18 bases left in between. As DNA, the CDR3 is TGTGCCAGCAGTGAAATTAGTGTAGGGACAATAAACACTGAAGCTTTCTTT. Its translation: CASSEISVGTINTEAFF.

The genes are TRBV29-1 and TRBJ2-1; 12 nucleotides align to TRBD2. The germline CDR1 and CDR2 sequences are SQVTM and ANQGSEA. Trimming cost V 6 bases and J 10 bases; bases outside gene matches: 13. The CDR3 contains 15 residues. CDR3 in DNA: TGCAGCGTGCCGACTAGCGGGAGCTTTTTCGGCGAGCAGTTCTTC. Translated, it gives CSVPTSGSFFGEQFF.

This clonotype was seen only a few times. V usage is TRBV28 and J usage is TRBJ2-1, with 12 bases aligning to TRBD2. The V gene end was trimmed by 7 bases and the J gene end by 1 base; junction bases not matched to a gene: 5. The CDR3 contains 16 residues. Germline V gene data show CDR1 as MDHEN and CDR2 as SYDVKM. For the CDR3, the DNA is TGTGCCAGCACAACGGGACTAGCGGGTTCCTACAATGAGCAGTTCTTC. It is translated as CASTTGLAGSYNEQFF.

V usage is TRBV7-6 and J usage is TRBJ2-1; a weak D match, TRBD2 (5 bases). Trimming left V 5 bases short and J 15 bases short, with 20 bases between. Germline assignment: CDR1 SGHVS and CDR2 FNYEAQ. This CDR3 spans 13 amino acids. The CDR3 is CASSRPGVPSRFF. CDR3 sequence (DNA): TGTGCCAGCAGCAGACCCGGGGTCCCGTCGCGGTTCTTC.

This clonotype was seen a handful of times. The chain recombines TRBV11-1 with TRBJ2-1; 11 bases agree with TRBD2. Germline CDR1 reads SGHAT; CDR2 reads FQDESV (reference sequence). CDR3 size: 18 residues. With V trimmed by 4 bases and J by 6 bases, 14 bases remained unmatched. CDR3 residues: CASSSAPIAGGPRNEQFF. CDR3 sequence (DNA): TGTGCCAGCAGCTCTGCCCCAATAGCGGGAGGGCCTCGCAATGAGCAGTTCTTC.